Presented here are 12 T cell receptor beta chains from one specimen sequenced in a study of blood T cell repertoires in COVID-19 (dated by TCRdb to the early 2020s). Receptors were amplified or captured by the immunoSEQ multiplex PCR assay. The source is immuneACCESS, and TCRdb retained only in-frame sequences with V and J called. Part of the clones is not carried over; for the studies checked, unresolved V genes explain less than half of this, and the remainder is unexplained. This sample holds some 190,000 clones; around 82% were observed only once. The ten biggest clones cover more than 9% of the sample. The source material was peripheral blood. These receptors were collected from a woman of 80 years or more with active or convalescent COVID-19.

The chain combines TRBV5-1 with TRBJ2-4; weak D call: TRBD1 (6 bases). CDR3 length equals 18 residues. V lost 3 bases, J lost 1 base, and 20 bases lay in between. The germline CDR1 and CDR2 sequences are SGHRS and YFSETQ. The CDR3 spells CASSSGAGQSVAKNIQYF. For the CDR3, the DNA is TGCGCCAGCAGCTCCGGCGCCGGACAGTCAGTGGCCAAAAACATTCAGTACTTC.

This rearrangement joins TRBV6-6 to TRBJ2-1; weak D call: TRBD2 (7 bases). Germline V gene data show CDR1 as MNHNY and CDR2 as SVGAGI (reference sequence). The CDR3 length is 15 residues. V dropped 1 base and J dropped 6 bases, with 13 bases sitting between them. The CDR3 reads CASSYFRGGVNEQFF. For the CDR3, the DNA is TGTGCCAGCAGTTACTTTAGGGGGGGGGTCAATGAGCAGTTCTTC.

J is TRBJ2-1 and V is TRBV7-9, with 15 bases matching TRBD2. Germline-derived CDR1 and CDR2 are SEHNR and FQNEAQ (reference sequence). The trim removed 6 bases at V and 10 bases at J, leaving 1 base unmatched. There are 13 residues in the CDR3. The CDR3: CASRGLAGGEQFF. The CDR3 DNA reads as TGTGCCAGCAGGGGACTAGCGGGAGGCGAGCAGTTCTTC.

This chain links TRBV5-1 with TRBJ2-2, with 7 bases aligning to TRBD2. J gave up 0 bases and V 7 bases, and 6 bases lay outside the gene matches. The CDR3 is made up of 15 amino acids. Looked up from germline, CDR1 is SGHRS and CDR2 is YFSETQ. The CDR3: CASRIAGANTGELFF. DNA for the CDR3: TGCGCCAGCCGCATAGCGGGTGCGAACACCGGGGAGCTGTTTTTT.

The rearrangement joins TRBV6-2 or TRBV6-3 to TRBJ2-1, with TRBD2 matching over 13 bases. This CDR3 contains 19 residues. After removal of 4 bases from V and 0 bases from J, the junction contained 9 bases not matched to a gene. Germline V gene lookup returns CDR1 MNHEY and CDR2 SVGEGT. Here the CDR3 reads CASSLLAGGASGSYNEQFF. CDR3 coding DNA: TGTGCCAGCAGTTTACTAGCGGGAGGGGCGTCGGGCTCCTACAATGAGCAGTTCTTC.

The gene calls are TRBV5-1 and TRBJ1-5; 7 bases map to TRBD1. The V gene's germline CDR1 is SGHRS and CDR2 YFSETQ. This CDR3 has 15 amino acids. The junction had 7 bases not matched to a gene; V was cut back by 1 base and J by 6 bases. CDR3 bases: TGCGCCAGCAGCTTGACAGGGGAGCAAGCTCAGCCCCAGCATTTT. Translated, it gives CASSLTGEQAQPQHF.

V and J are TRBV11-3 and TRBJ2-7, with a weak D call TRBD1 (5 bases). V was cut by 4 bases and J by 3 bases, with 10 bases left in between. This CDR3 contains 13 residues. Germline CDR1 reads SGHNT; CDR2 reads YENEEA. CDR3 DNA sequence: TGTGCCAGCAGCTCAGGGCCCCACTACGAGCAGTACTTC. This translates into CASSSGPHYEQYF.

The chain employs TRBV5-1 and TRBJ1-5; D ambiguous. V lost 0 bases to trimming and J lost 3 bases, with 10 bases between them. Germline V gives CDR1 SGHRS, CDR2 YFSETQ. CDR3 length: 15 residues. CDR3 coding DNA: TGCGCCAGCAGCTTGGGAGACACTTTCAATCAGCCCCAGCATTTT. Protein: CASSLGDTFNQPQHF.

This clone was observed a single time. The chain recombines TRBV18 with TRBJ2-7, with 10 bases that match TRBD2. V was pared by 2 bases and J by 2 bases, with 3 bases of the junction left unmatched. Germline V lookup: CDR1 KGHSH, CDR2 LQKENI. The length of the CDR3 is 15 residues. The CDR3 DNA reads as TGTGCCAGCTCACCAACTAGCGGGGCTACCTACGAGCAGTACTTC. It codes for CASSPTSGATYEQYF.

The chain is built from TRBV6-1 and TRBJ2-3, with a weak D call TRBD2 (6 bases). This CDR3 has 15 amino acids. Trimming took 6 bases from V and 0 from J, leaving 13 bases between them. Germline CDR1 is MNHNS and CDR2 is SASEGT. CDR3 sequence reads: CASRDAGSSTDTQYF. The CDR3 nucleotides read TGTGCCAGCAGAGACGCGGGGTCTAGCACAGATACGCAGTATTTT.

CDR3 in amino acids: CSVELRKGGPPGGNTIYF. The CDR3 DNA reads TGCAGCGTTGAACTTCGTAAAGGAGGACCGCCGGGAGGAAACACCATATATTTT. This rearrangement joins TRBV29-1 to TRBJ1-3; no firm D call. The length of the CDR3 is 18 residues. V lost 2 bases and J lost 4, with 24 bases in between. CDR1 SQVTM and CDR2 ANQGSEA come from the germline V gene.

The genes are TRBV29-1 and TRBJ2-1, with TRBD2 as a possible D gene (6 bases). CDR1 SQVTM and CDR2 ANQGSEA come from the germline V gene. CDR3 length: 14 amino acids. Trimming cost V 7 bases and J 5 bases, with 18 bases left between them. DNA of the CDR3: TGCAGCGGTGGCGGGGAAACCAACCACAATGAGCAGTTCTTC. Translating gives CSGGGETNHNEQFF.